This T cell receptor (beta chain) was obtained from a study of cytomegalovirus exposure and HLA in healthy donors. 60 Vbeta and 13 Jbeta primers were used in PCR. The table came from immunoSEQ multiplex PCR; TCRdb's copy has only in-frame clones and leaves some out. The table records about 160,000 clones, 80% of them present only once. V lost 3 bases, J lost 2 bases, and 8 bases stayed unmatched. Germline V gene lookup returns CDR1 SGHRS and CDR2 YFSETQ. CDR3 size: 18 residues. Healthy bone marrow donors made up the donors. Points from the study as a whole: Researchers catalogued some 160 TCR beta chains as cytomegalovirus-associated. Later analysis suggested links between common viral pathogens and several top significant clusters.

With regard to this clone: The antigen is undetermined.

The sequence derives from a man younger than 40 in good health and CMV-seronegative. Sequencing was performed on PBMCs. The chain links TRBV5-1 to TRBJ2-5; the match to TRBD2 covers 15 bases. The CDR3 reads CASSSGLAGGPTQETQYF. The CDR3, as DNA: TGCGCCAGCAGCTCCGGACTAGCGGGAGGGCCGACACAAGAGACCCAGTACTTC.